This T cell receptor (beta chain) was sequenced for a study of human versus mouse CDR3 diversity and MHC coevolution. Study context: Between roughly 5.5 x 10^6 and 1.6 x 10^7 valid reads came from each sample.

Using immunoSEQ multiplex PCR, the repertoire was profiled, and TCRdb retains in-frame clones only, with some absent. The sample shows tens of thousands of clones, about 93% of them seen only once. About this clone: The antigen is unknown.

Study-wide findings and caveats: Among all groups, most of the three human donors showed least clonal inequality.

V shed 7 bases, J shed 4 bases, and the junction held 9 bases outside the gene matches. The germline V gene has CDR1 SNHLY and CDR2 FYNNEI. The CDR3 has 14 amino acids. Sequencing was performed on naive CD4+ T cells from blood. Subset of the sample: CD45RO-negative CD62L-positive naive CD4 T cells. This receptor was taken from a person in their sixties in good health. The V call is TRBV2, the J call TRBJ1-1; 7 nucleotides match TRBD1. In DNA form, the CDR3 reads TGTGCCAGCACCTCTGACAGGGTGGGCACTGAAGCTTTCTTT. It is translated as CASTSDRVGTEAFF.